The 5 T cell receptor beta chains below come from one sample, sequenced in a study of blood T cell repertoires in COVID-19. Profiling relied on immunoSEQ multiplex PCR, and the TCRdb table lists in-frame clones only, not all of them. The sample contains over 200,000 clones, approximately 90% of which appear only once. Sample: PBMCs or T cells enriched from blood (not recorded which). These receptors all stem from a human donor in a cohort exposed to, infected with or recovered from COVID-19 (not recorded which). The donor label of this sample is uncertain.

The chain carries TRBV14 and TRBJ1-1; D is possibly TRBD1 (5 bases). The germline V gene has CDR1 SGHDN and CDR2 FVKESK. There are 15 residues in the CDR3. The V end was cut by 5 bases, the J end by 4 bases, with 17 bases between. The CDR3 protein is CASSRWGESTTEAFF. As DNA, the CDR3 is TGTGCCAGCAGCAGGTGGGGGGAATCTACCACTGAAGCTTTCTTT.

This chain uses TRBV30 with TRBJ1-5; D perhaps matches TRBD1 (6 bases). CDR3 length: 14 residues. The V end lost 3 bases, the J end lost 4 bases, and 13 bases lay between the germline ends. CDR1 is GTSNPN and CDR2 is SVGIG in the germline V gene (reference sequence). CDR3 protein: CAWRRGGRNQPQHF. For the CDR3, the DNA is TGTGCCTGGAGGAGGGGGGGTCGGAATCAGCCCCAGCATTTT.

This rearrangement joins TRBV4-1 to TRBJ1-4; tentative D call: TRBD1 (6 bases). Germline values: CDR1 MGHRA, CDR2 YSYEKL. V lost 4 bases and J lost 6, with 21 bases in between. CDR3 size: 17 residues. The CDR3 DNA reads TGCGCCAGCAGCCTACCATTATCAAGGGGGAGGGATGAAAAACTGTTTTTT. It is translated as CASSLPLSRGRDEKLFF.

This chain joins TRBV5-4 and TRBJ1-2, with 11 nucleotides matching TRBD1. The ends lost 0 bases at V and 7 bases at J; junction bases unmatched: 5. The V gene's germline CDR1 is SGHNT and CDR2 YYREEE (reference sequence). The CDR3 runs 15 residues. The CDR3 nucleotides read TGTGCCAGCAGCTTGGGGACAGGGGGCGAGGGTGGCTACACCTTC. It translates to CASSLGTGGEGGYTF.

The chain combines TRBV3-1 (or the pseudogene TRBV3-2) with TRBJ2-7; no clear D gene. The V gene's germline CDR1 is LGHDT and CDR2 YNNKEL (reference sequence). The CDR3 loop spans 16 amino acids. Trimming took 1 base from V and 0 from J, leaving 13 bases between them. The CDR3 region is CASSQVAGSSSYEQYF. CDR3 nucleotide sequence: TGTGCCAGCAGCCAAGTTGCCGGGTCCAGCTCCTACGAGCAGTACTTC.